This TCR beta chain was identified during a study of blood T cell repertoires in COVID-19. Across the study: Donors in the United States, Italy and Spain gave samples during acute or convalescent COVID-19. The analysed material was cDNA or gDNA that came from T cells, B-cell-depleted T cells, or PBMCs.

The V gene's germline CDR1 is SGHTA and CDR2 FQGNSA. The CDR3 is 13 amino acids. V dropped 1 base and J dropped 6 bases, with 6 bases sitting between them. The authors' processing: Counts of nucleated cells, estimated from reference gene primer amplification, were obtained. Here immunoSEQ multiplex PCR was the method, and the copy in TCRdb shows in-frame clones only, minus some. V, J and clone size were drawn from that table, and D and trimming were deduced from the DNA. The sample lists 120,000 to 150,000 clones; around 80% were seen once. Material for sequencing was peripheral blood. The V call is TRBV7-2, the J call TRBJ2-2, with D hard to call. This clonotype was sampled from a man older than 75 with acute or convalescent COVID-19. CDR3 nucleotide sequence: TGTGCCAGCAGCTTAGTAGTGCCCGGGGAGCTGTTTTTT. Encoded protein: CASSLVVPGELFF. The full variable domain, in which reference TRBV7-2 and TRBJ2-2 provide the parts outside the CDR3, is GAGVSQSPSNKVTEKGKDVELRCDPISGHTALYWYRQSLGQGLEFLIYFQGNSAPDKSGLPSDRFSAERTGGSVSTLTIQRTQQEDSAVYLCASSLVVPGELFFGEGSRLTVL.